This T cell receptor (beta chain) stems from a study of cytomegalovirus exposure and HLA in healthy donors. The CDR3 consists of 14 residues. From germline, CDR1 is LNHDA and CDR2 SQIVND (reference sequence). V dropped 5 bases and J dropped 3 bases, with 14 bases sitting between them. Study-wide results and caveats: In vitro checks showed that a few CMV-associated chains really do target CMV antigens. Cytomegalovirus-associated TCR beta chains were listed, numbering around 150.

As regards this clone: Its specificity is not known.

The assay was immunoSEQ multiplex PCR, and TCRdb's table has in-frame clones only and misses some. The data hold about 110,000 clones, with more than 75% observed a single time. The validation cohort, a group of 100 to 150 subjects, included the donors and was separate from the roughly 620-subject first cohort. Sequenced sample: PBMCs. The chain is built from TRBV19 and TRBJ2-7, with D tentatively TRBD2 (5 bases). This clonotype was sampled from a woman aged 25 to 39 in good health and CMV-seropositive. The CDR3 region is CASSSWNSDYEQYF. The CDR3 DNA follows: TGTGCCAGTAGTTCTTGGAATAGCGACTACGAGCAGTACTTC. The complete variable domain, with remaining parts taken from reference TRBV19 and TRBJ2-7, reads DGGITQSPKYLFRKEGQNVTLSCEQNLNHDAMYWYRQDPGQGLRLIYYSQIVNDFQKGDIAEGYSVSREKKESFPLTVTSAQKNPTAFYLCASSSWNSDYEQYFGPGTRLTVT.